The next 25 T cell receptor beta chains were all read from a single sample in a study of T-cell reconstitution after alpha-beta-depleted transplantation in children. Unique molecular identifiers featured in how the TCRbeta library was prepared. Via MiXCR, TCRdb re-called the PCR reads, giving one row per CDR3 protein. The sample carries hundreds of thousands of distinct CDR3 sequences, about 10% recorded once. The starting material was PBMCs from the stem cell graft donor, obtained from the stem cell graft. These receptor sequences come from a human donor who donated a stem cell graft to a child with acute myeloid leukemia.

Only a few counts were recorded for this clonotype. The chain carries TRBV12-3 or TRBV12-4 and TRBJ2-5; D might be TRBD1 or TRBD2, each matching 6 bases. The CDR3 consists of 17 residues. Between the trimmed V and J ends, which lost 4 bases and 6 bases, there was a span of 24 bases. The CDR3 region has the DNA TGTGCCAGCAGTTCTCGGGCGCGGGTAAGGGGGAGGAAGACCCAGTACTTC. Translation: CASSSRARVRGRKTQYF.

A few counts support this clonotype. The chain couples TRBV30 to TRBJ2-1; 11 positions agree with TRBD2. Germline lookup yields CDR1 GTSNPN and CDR2 SVGIG (reference sequence). The V segment lost 2 bases and the J segment 7 bases; nucleotides outside the gene matches: 7. This CDR3 is 15 amino acids long. CDR3 coding DNA: TGTGCCTGGAGTCCTAGCGGGAGGTACTCAAATGAGCAGTTCTTC. Residues: CAWSPSGRYSNEQFF.

This clonotype has a handful of counts. The genes are TRBV4-3 and TRBJ2-3; 15 bases are shared with TRBD2. J was trimmed by 3 bases and V by 2 bases; bases with no gene match: 6. The CDR3 contains 18 residues. Germline V gives CDR1 LGHNA, CDR2 YSLEER. The CDR3 spells CASSQTGLAGGRTDTQYF. The DNA of the CDR3 is TGCGCCAGCAGCCAAACGGGACTAGCGGGAGGAAGGACAGATACGCAGTATTTT.

In this sample, this clonotype turned up many times. The chain carries TRBV20-1 and TRBJ2-3; D assignment may be TRBD1 or TRBD2 (5 bases each). Germline assignment: CDR1 DFQATT and CDR2 SNEGSKA (reference sequence). V shed 6 bases and J shed 3 bases, with 16 bases lying between them. The CDR3 is 14 amino acids. The CDR3, as DNA: TGCAGTGCCCGCCGGGACGCCATGACAGATACGCAGTATTTT. Encoded protein: CSARRDAMTDTQYF.

Concerning this clonotype: An end of the junction does not agree with germline; a read error may underlie this. The chain uses TRBV6-5 and TRBJ2-3; tentative D call: TRBD1 (7 bases). The CDR3 totals 16 residues. The germline gives CDR1 MNHEY, CDR2 SVGAGI. The CDR3 sequence is CARSYSTGRPADTQYF. CDR3 nucleotide sequence: TGTGCCAGAAGTTACTCGACAGGGAGGCCTGCAGATACGCAGTATTTT.

This clonotype was detected only a few times. The chain combines TRBV12-3 or TRBV12-4 with TRBJ2-5; 8 bases line up with TRBD1. The CDR3 spans 14 residues. V lost 5 bases, J lost 7 bases, and 9 bases stayed unmatched. The CDR3 spells CASSTGQGSGTQYF. CDR3 in DNA: TGTGCCAGCAGTACCGGACAGGGTAGTGGGACCCAGTACTTC.

The chain has TRBV28 and TRBJ2-7, with 10 bases that match TRBD2. Germline loops: CDR1 MDHEN, CDR2 SYDVKM. V lost 8 bases to trimming and J lost 4 bases; unmatched junction nucleotides: 8. This CDR3 comprises 14 residues. The CDR3 DNA is TGTGCCAGCGCCATACCGGGACTAGCGTACGAGCAGTACTTC. This translates into CASAIPGLAYEQYF. The whole variable domain, remainder taken from reference TRBV28 and TRBJ2-7, is DVKVTQSSRYLVKRTGEKVFLECVQDMDHENMFWYRQDPGLGLRLIYFSYDVKMKEKGDIPEGYSVSREKKERFSLILESASTNQTSMYLCASAIPGLAYEQYFGPGTRLTVT.

This clonotype was observed many times. The V call is TRBV12-3 or TRBV12-4, the J call TRBJ2-3; 9 bases map to TRBD1. The CDR3 totals 14 residues. Trimming cost V 5 bases and J 6 bases; bases outside gene matches: 6. The CDR3 loop reads CASSPGQGWDTQYF. CDR3 DNA sequence: TGTGCCAGCAGTCCGGGACAGGGTTGGGATACGCAGTATTTT.

This clonotype was seen at least ten times. This chain uses TRBV5-6 with TRBJ2-2; 14 nucleotides align to TRBD2. The CDR3 runs 17 residues. V lost 0 bases to trimming and J lost 5 bases; unmatched junction nucleotides: 3. Germline lookup yields CDR1 SGHDT and CDR2 YYEEEE. CDR3 protein: CASSLAGLAGATGELFF. The DNA of the CDR3 is TGTGCCAGCAGCTTGGCGGGACTAGCGGGAGCTACCGGGGAGCTGTTTTTT.

The rearrangement joins TRBV12-3 or TRBV12-4 to TRBJ1-3, with a weak D call TRBD1 (6 bases). The V end lost 5 bases, the J end lost 2 bases, and 13 bases lay between the germline ends. CDR3 length equals 15 residues. The CDR3 DNA reads TGTGCCAGCAGTCCCAGGGGACTACCTGGAAACACCATATATTTT. Encoded protein: CASSPRGLPGNTIYF.

This clonotype was recorded at least ten times. This sequence joins TRBV12-3 or TRBV12-4 and TRBJ1-6; TRBD1 matches at 7 bases. V lost 5 bases and J lost 10; bases outside the gene matches: 8. This CDR3 has 14 residues. The CDR3 loop reads CASSHDRVGSPLHF. CDR3 coding DNA: TGTGCCAGCAGTCATGACAGGGTCGGCTCACCCCTCCACTTT.

This clonotype was counted ten times or more. V and J are TRBV21-1 and TRBJ2-2; TRBD1 is the table's D call and was not checked against the DNA. TRBV21-1 is tagged as a pseudogene. The CDR3 is made up of 17 amino acids. The CDR3 coding sequence is TGTGCCAGCAGCAAAGGGGGTGGGGGCCCGAACACCGGGGAGCTGTTTTTT. Translating it yields CASSKGGGGPNTGELFF.

This clonotype was seen more than once but under ten times. The chain recombines TRBV7-2 with TRBJ2-7, with 9 bases fitting TRBD2. There are 15 residues in the CDR3. Germline CDR1 and CDR2: SGHTA and FQGNSA. V shed 4 bases, J shed 4 bases, and the junction held 8 bases outside the gene matches. The CDR3 loop reads CASSSVLAGDYEQYF. The CDR3 DNA reads TGTGCCAGCAGCTCGGTACTAGCGGGTGATTACGAGCAGTACTTC.

This chain uses TRBV4-2 with TRBJ2-5; D is perhaps TRBD2 (6 bases). The V end lost 1 base, the J end lost 0 bases, and 18 bases lay between the germline ends. Germline assignment: CDR1 LGHNA and CDR2 YNFKEQ. The CDR3 extends over 18 amino acids. CDR3 sequence (DNA): TGTGCCAGCAGCCAAGTTCAGAGGGCTGGGGGGAACCAAGAGACCCAGTACTTC. Amino acid sequence: CASSQVQRAGGNQETQYF.

A remark on this clonotype: A much larger clone sits a single nucleotide away, making a read error possible. This sequence joins TRBV27 and TRBJ2-1; D tentatively reads TRBD1 or TRBD2 (5 bases each). The CDR3 sequence is 13 residues long. V lost 4 bases and J 5 bases, leaving 9 bases between the germline ends. From germline, CDR1 is MNHEY and CDR2 SMNVEV (reference sequence). CDR3 DNA: TGTGCCAGCAGTTGGGACGGACACAATGAGCAGTTCTTC. This gives the protein CASSWDGHNEQFF.

The chain couples TRBV20-1 to TRBJ2-1; the match to TRBD2 covers 9 bases. Per the germline V gene, CDR1 is DFQATT and CDR2 is SNEGSKA (reference sequence). The CDR3 extends over 14 amino acids. In DNA, the CDR3 is TGCAGCGCACCAATAGCGGGAGTCAACAATGAGCAGTTCTTC. It codes for CSAPIAGVNNEQFF.

There are many counts of this clonotype. This chain connects TRBV7-2 to TRBJ2-3; D call uncertain. V lost 1 base, J lost 0 bases, and 11 bases lay in between. Per the germline V gene, CDR1 is SGHTA and CDR2 is FQGNSA. The CDR3 is made up of 16 amino acids. The CDR3 spells CASSLDRAVSTDTQYF. The CDR3 DNA reads as TGTGCCAGCAGCTTAGATCGGGCCGTCAGCACAGATACGCAGTATTTT.

The CDR3 protein is CASSQDLDTQYF. CDR3 nucleotide sequence: TGTGCCAGCAGCCAAGATCTGGATACGCAGTATTTT. This chain joins TRBV3-1 and TRBJ2-3; D is ambiguous. CDR3 length: 12 residues. Between the trimmed V and J ends, which lost 0 bases and 6 bases, there was a span of 4 bases. The germline V gene encodes CDR1 LGHDT and CDR2 YNNKEL (reference sequence).

This clonotype was seen repeatedly, ten times or more. The chain couples TRBV4-3 to TRBJ2-7, with TRBD2 matching 14 bases. The CDR3 loop spans 15 amino acids. Trimming removed 6 bases from V and 3 bases from J; junction bases left unmatched: 4. CDR1 is LGHNA, CDR2 YSLEER, per germline. CDR3 sequence reads: CASRSGLAGVYEQYF. DNA for the CDR3: TGCGCCAGCAGATCGGGACTAGCGGGGGTCTACGAGCAGTACTTC.

The rearrangement joins TRBV7-3 to TRBJ2-3; TRBD2 aligns across 10 bases. CDR3 length: 16 residues. V lost 4 bases, J lost 0 bases, and 4 bases stayed unmatched. Germline CDR1 SGHTA, CDR2 FQGTGA. The DNA for the CDR3 is TGTGCCAGCAGCTCGGGACTAGCGCTGAGCACAGATACGCAGTATTTT. This encodes CASSSGLALSTDTQYF.

V and J are TRBV5-1 and TRBJ2-7, with 11 positions matching TRBD2. V was clipped by 7 bases and J by 0 bases; unmatched bases: 12. The CDR3 consists of 17 residues. In germline, CDR1 is SGHRS, CDR2 YFSETQ. The DNA for the CDR3 is TGCGCCAGCTCTACGACTAGCGGGACGACCAGCTCCTACGAGCAGTACTTC. This gives the protein CASSTTSGTTSSYEQYF.

This clonotype showed up many times. The V and J genes are TRBV5-1 and TRBJ2-3; the D is unclear. Germline V gene lookup returns CDR1 SGHRS and CDR2 YFSETQ. The CDR3 covers 13 residues. V dropped 4 bases and J dropped 2 bases, with 8 bases sitting between them. This chain's CDR3 is CASSPGSTDTQYF. In DNA form, the CDR3 reads TGCGCCAGCAGCCCCGGATCCACAGATACGCAGTATTTT.

In this sample, this clonotype turned up a few times. CDR3 residues: CASSFLNRGEQFF. CDR3 nucleotides: TGTGCCAGCAGTTTTCTAAACAGGGGTGAGCAGTTCTTC. The V call is TRBV12-3 or TRBV12-4, the J call TRBJ2-1; 7 bases match TRBD1. With V trimmed by 3 bases and J by 9 bases, 5 bases remained unmatched. There are 13 residues in the CDR3.

This clonotype was detected ten times or more. V is TRBV7-2 and J is TRBJ1-1, with a weak D call TRBD1 (5 bases). Trimming removed 4 bases at V and 6 bases at J, with 18 bases between. Germline assignment: CDR1 SGHTA and CDR2 FQGNSA. CDR3 length: 15 amino acids. The CDR3 region has the DNA TGTGCCAGCAGCTCCCGTGGGGGAGAGGGAGCTGAAGCTTTCTTT. This codes for CASSSRGGEGAEAFF.

This clonotype was seen at least ten times. This rearrangement joins TRBV7-6 to TRBJ2-1, with TRBD2 matching over 11 bases. This CDR3 region has 14 residues. Germline V gene sequence: CDR1 SGHVS, CDR2 FNYEAQ. V lost 4 bases, J lost 8 bases, and 4 bases stayed unmatched. The CDR3 reads CASSSLAGGDEQFF. The CDR3 DNA follows: TGTGCCAGCAGCTCTCTAGCGGGAGGCGATGAGCAGTTCTTC. Full variable domain (rest looked up from reference TRBV7-6 and TRBJ2-1): GAGVSQSPRYKVTKRGQDVALRCDPISGHVSLYWYRQALGQGPEFLTYFNYEAQQDKSGLPNDRFSAERPEGSISTLTIQRTEQRDSAMYRCASSSLAGGDEQFFGPGTRLTVL.